Listed here are 15 T cell receptor beta chains from one sample, sequenced in a study of cytomegalovirus exposure and HLA in healthy donors. The PCR employed 60 Vbeta primers together with 13 Jbeta primers. Sequencing used immunoSEQ multiplex PCR; TCRdb keeps in-frame clones, though not all of them. This sample's table reports tens of thousands of clones. The sample consisted of PBMCs. Receptors originate from a woman aged 50 to 60 in good health and CMV-seropositive.

This rearrangement joins TRBV25-1 to TRBJ1-4, with a possible D match to TRBD1 (6 bases). The V gene lost 7 bases and the J gene lost 0 bases, with 18 bases spanning the gap. The CDR3 is 17 amino acids. Germline lookup yields CDR1 MGHDK and CDR2 SYGVNS. CDR3 loop: CASNRGGAYPTNEKLFF. The DNA of the CDR3 is TGTGCCAGCAATCGAGGGGGGGCCTACCCAACTAATGAAAAACTGTTTTTT.

The V gene is TRBV2, the J gene TRBJ2-1; TRBD2 matches at 12 bases. V trimming: 6 bases; J trimming: 6 bases; junction bases outside the gene matches: 9. This CDR3 comprises 16 residues. Germline V gene data show CDR1 as SNHLY and CDR2 as FYNNEI. CDR3 region: CASRALGLAGLNEQFF. The CDR3 region has the DNA TGTGCCAGCAGGGCACTTGGACTAGCGGGGCTCAATGAGCAGTTCTTC.

The V gene is TRBV5-1, the J gene TRBJ2-2; D might be TRBD2 (5 bases). Deletions cut 5 bases from V and 1 base from J, with 9 bases between. The CDR3 consists of 14 residues. Germline CDR1 SGHRS, CDR2 YFSETQ. The CDR3, as DNA: TGCGCCAGCAGTGAGGGAGAGAACACCGGGGAGCTGTTTTTT. It specifies CASSEGENTGELFF.

This sequence joins TRBV5-1 and TRBJ2-7, with TRBD2 matching 7 bases. Germline trimming cut 0 bases from V and 2 bases from J; bases unmatched to any gene: 5. Germline assignment: CDR1 SGHRS and CDR2 YFSETQ. This CDR3 has 15 residues. Written as DNA, the CDR3 is TGCGCCAGCAGCTTGGAAGCGGGGAGGACCTACGAGCAGTACTTC. Translation gives CASSLEAGRTYEQYF.

The V call is TRBV28, the J call TRBJ1-1; 8 bases fit TRBD1. Germline CDR1 MDHEN, CDR2 SYDVKM. The CDR3 loop spans 14 amino acids. With 6 bases clipped from V and 4 bases from J, the junction kept 7 bases outside the gene matches. In DNA, the CDR3 is TGTGCCAGCAGCCCAGGGGGCCGGGGCACTGAAGCTTTCTTT. Amino acids: CASSPGGRGTEAFF.

V usage is TRBV11-2 and J usage is TRBJ1-1, with D possibly TRBD1 on 5 matching bases. Germline V gene sequence: CDR1 SGHAT, CDR2 FQNNGV. This CDR3 has 12 residues. V lost 2 bases, J lost 10 bases, and 11 bases lay in between. DNA for the CDR3: TGTGCCAGCAGCTTATGGGGGGAGGCAGCTTTCTTT. Amino acid sequence: CASSLWGEAAFF.

Written as DNA, the CDR3 is TGTGCCATCAGTGAAGGTCTAGCGGGGGGGCCGCGAGAGACCCAGTACTTC. It specifies CAISEGLAGGPRETQYF. The J gene is TRBJ2-5, the V gene TRBV10-3; 12 bases are a match to TRBD2. After removal of 3 bases from V and 4 bases from J, the junction contained 9 bases not matched to a gene. Germline V gives CDR1 ENHRY, CDR2 SYGVKD. This CDR3 comprises 17 residues.

This sequence joins TRBV7-9 and TRBJ1-1, with TRBD1 matching 8 bases. V lost 5 bases to trimming and J lost 1 base; unmatched junction nucleotides: 3. CDR1 and CDR2 from the germline V gene are SEHNR and FQNEAQ (reference sequence). The CDR3 runs 14 residues. Here the CDR3 reads CASSPGQGNTEAFF. The CDR3 nucleotides are TGTGCCAGCAGCCCCGGACAGGGGAACACTGAAGCTTTCTTT.

The gene calls are TRBV7-9 and TRBJ1-4, with 8 bases identical to TRBD1. The CDR3 totals 14 residues. Germline-derived CDR1 and CDR2 are SEHNR and FQNEAQ (reference sequence). Losses at the gene ends were 5 bases for V and 7 bases for J; bases not matched to a gene: 6. The CDR3: CASSIDRGPEKLFF. As DNA, the CDR3 is TGTGCCAGCAGCATAGACAGGGGTCCTGAAAAACTGTTTTTT.

The rearrangement joins TRBV10-2 to TRBJ2-5; tentative D call: TRBD1 (6 bases). Germline CDR1 and CDR2: WSHSY and SAAADI. The V gene lost 11 bases and the J gene lost 5 bases, with 18 bases spanning the gap. CDR3 length: 13 residues. CDR3 nucleotide sequence: TGCGCCGCCGCCGCCGGGACATTGGAGACCCAGTACTTC. The encoded protein is CAAAAGTLETQYF.

CDR3 DNA: TGTGCCAGCAGTGAACCACAGGGGACTCAGCCCCAGCATTTT. As protein: CASSEPQGTQPQHF. V is TRBV25-1 and J is TRBJ1-5, with TRBD1 matching 7 bases. The CDR3 covers 14 residues. Looked up from germline, CDR1 is MGHDK and CDR2 is SYGVNS. V lost 2 bases and J lost 6; bases outside the gene matches: 4.

The rearrangement uses TRBV9 and TRBJ1-2; D is uncertain. From germline, CDR1 is SGDLS and CDR2 YYNGEE. The CDR3 length is 15 residues. V was shortened by 3 bases and J by 0 bases, with 12 bases between the two germline ends. The chain's CDR3 is CASSEAPGANYGYTF. As DNA, the CDR3 is TGTGCCAGCAGCGAGGCCCCCGGGGCTAACTATGGCTACACCTTC.

The chain is built from TRBV7-9 and TRBJ2-7; maybe TRBD1 (6 bases). Deletions cut 5 bases from V and 4 bases from J, with 9 bases between. CDR1 and CDR2 (germline): SEHNR, FQNEAQ (reference sequence). The CDR3 runs to 12 residues. The CDR3 DNA follows: TGTGCCAGCAGCCCCAGGGGTTACGAGCAGTACTTC. It encodes CASSPRGYEQYF.

The rearrangement links TRBV5-6 to TRBJ2-7, with 12 bases matching TRBD2. Per germline, CDR1 SGHDT and CDR2 YYEEEE. The CDR3 is made up of 15 amino acids. The V segment lost 3 bases and the J segment 4 bases; nucleotides outside the gene matches: 5. The CDR3 loop is CASSSPTSGRYEQYF. Here the CDR3 DNA reads TGTGCCAGCAGCTCCCCGACTAGCGGGAGATACGAGCAGTACTTC.

The chain is built from TRBV25-1 and TRBJ2-1; 12 bases line up with TRBD2. Trimming removed 6 bases from V and 8 bases from J; junction bases left unmatched: 5. The CDR3 has 14 residues. Germline lookup yields CDR1 MGHDK and CDR2 SYGVNS. CDR3 amino acids: CASRASGRVDEQFF. The CDR3 region has the DNA TGTGCCAGCAGGGCTAGCGGGAGGGTGGATGAGCAGTTCTTC.